This T cell receptor (beta chain) was sequenced for a study of shared clonotypes between healthy human individuals. Notes on the study in general: Rarefaction curves obtained for sorted subsets showed sequencing incomplete despite large depth. Sequencing depth was a factor that was expected to affect clonotype sharing among donors.

Concerning this clone itself: Its antigen is undetermined.

The protocol was immunoSEQ multiplex PCR, while the TCRdb copy is restricted to in-frame clones and leaves out a portion. Here the sample spans 2.5 million or so clones, 85% to 95% being singletons. This CDR3 has 12 residues. With V trimmed by 6 bases and J by 7 bases, 3 bases remained unmatched. CDR1 and CDR2 from the germline V gene are MNHEY and SVGAGI. Everyone who donated was a Caucasian adult who lived in Nashville, Tennessee. Negatively enriched CD4+ T cells were divided by CD45RA into naive and memory. The origin of this receptor is a man younger than 30 in good health. The chain recombines TRBV6-5 with TRBJ1-5, with TRBD1 matching 7 bases. The sequenced sample consisted of naive CD4+ T cells sorted from blood. The subset was: CD45RA+ positively selected. CDR3: CASSTGVQPQHF. CDR3 DNA: TGTGCCAGCAGCACAGGGGTCCAGCCCCAGCATTTT.